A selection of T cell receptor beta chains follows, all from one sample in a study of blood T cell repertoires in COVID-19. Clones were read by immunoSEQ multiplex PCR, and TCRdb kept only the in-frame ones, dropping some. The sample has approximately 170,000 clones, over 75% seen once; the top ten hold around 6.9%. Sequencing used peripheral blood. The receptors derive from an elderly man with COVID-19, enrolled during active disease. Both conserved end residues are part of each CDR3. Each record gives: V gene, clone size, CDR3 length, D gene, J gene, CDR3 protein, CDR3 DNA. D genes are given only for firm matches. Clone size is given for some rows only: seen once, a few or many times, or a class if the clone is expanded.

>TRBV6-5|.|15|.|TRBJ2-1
CASREILISYNEQFF
TGTGCCAGCAGGGAGATTCTAATCTCCTACAATGAGCAGTTCTTC
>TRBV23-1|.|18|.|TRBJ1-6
CASSQSSGASSYNSPLHF
TGCGCCAGCAGTCAATCTTCAGGGGCTAGCTCCTATAATTCACCCCTCCACTTT
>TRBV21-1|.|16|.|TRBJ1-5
CASSKVGVSGNQPQHF
TGTGCCAGCAGCAAAGTAGGAGTCTCTGGCAATCAGCCCCAGCATTTT
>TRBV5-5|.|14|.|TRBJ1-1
CASSFTAGNTEAFF
TGTGCCAGCAGCTTCACTGCGGGGAACACTGAAGCTTTCTTT
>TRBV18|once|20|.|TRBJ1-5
CASSPFHGAQGNVLNQPQHF
TGTGCCAGCTCACCATTTCATGGGGCGCAGGGGAATGTTTTAAATCAGCCCCAGCATTTT
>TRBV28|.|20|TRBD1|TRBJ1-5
CASSPPNRGPGRGANQPQHF
TGTGCCAGCAGTCCCCCGAACAGGGGGCCAGGCCGCGGGGCCAATCAGCCCCAGCATTTT
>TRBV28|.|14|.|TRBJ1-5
CASNQGGSNQPQHF
TGTGCCAGCAACCAAGGAGGAAGCAATCAGCCCCAGCATTTT
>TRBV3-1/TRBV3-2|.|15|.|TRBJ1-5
CASSQGLWGNQPQHF
TGTGCCAGCAGCCAAGGACTCTGGGGCAATCAGCCCCAGCATTTT
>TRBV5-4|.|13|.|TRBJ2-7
CASSLASNYEQYF
TGTGCCAGCAGCTTGGCCAGTAACTACGAGCAGTACTTC
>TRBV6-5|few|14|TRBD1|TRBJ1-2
CASSLTGANYGYTF
TGTGCCAGCAGCTTAACAGGGGCAAACTATGGCTACACCTTC
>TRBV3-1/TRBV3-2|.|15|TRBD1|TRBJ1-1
CASSPHYRGNTEAFF
TGTGCCAGCAGCCCCCACTACAGGGGGAACACTGAAGCTTTCTTT
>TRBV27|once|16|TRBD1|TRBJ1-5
CASSFSGGASNQPQHF
TGTGCCAGCAGTTTTTCAGGGGGCGCGAGCAATCAGCCCCAGCATTTT
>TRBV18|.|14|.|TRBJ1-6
CASSPRQNDSPLHF
TGTGCCAGCTCACCACGCCAGAATGATTCACCCCTCCACTTT
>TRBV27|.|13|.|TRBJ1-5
CASSWGSNQPQHF
TGTGCCAGCAGTTGGGGCAGCAATCAGCCCCAGCATTTT
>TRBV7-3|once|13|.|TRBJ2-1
CASSLSRDNEQFF
TGTGCCAGCAGCTTAAGCAGGGACAATGAGCAGTTCTTC
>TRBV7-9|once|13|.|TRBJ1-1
CASSLGSESMAFF
TGTGCCAGCAGCTTAGGTTCCGAGTCAATGGCTTTCTTT
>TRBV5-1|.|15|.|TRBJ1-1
CASSLAGTGNTEAFF
TGCGCCAGCAGCTTAGCTGGTACGGGGAACACTGAAGCTTTCTTT
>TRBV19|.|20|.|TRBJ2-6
CASSMSGIPIRVGGANVLTF
TGTGCCAGTAGTATGTCCGGAATTCCCATCCGGGTGGGTGGGGCCAACGTCCTGACTTTC
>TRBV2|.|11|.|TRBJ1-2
CASNEAGGYTF
TGTGCCAGCAATGAGGCGGGTGGCTACACCTTC
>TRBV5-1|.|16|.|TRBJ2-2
CASSSLPRRDTGELFF
TGCGCCAGCAGCTCTCTCCCCCGGCGGGACACCGGGGAGCTGTTTTTT
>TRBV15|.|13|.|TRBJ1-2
CATSFPGNYGYTF
TGTGCCACCAGCTTTCCAGGGAACTATGGCTACACCTTC
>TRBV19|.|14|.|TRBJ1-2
CASKTDPANYGYTF
TGTGCCAGCAAGACAGACCCCGCTAACTATGGCTACACCTTC